The 5 T cell receptor beta chains below all came from one sample that was sequenced in a study of persistence of HIV-infected CD4 T cells. These TCRs are of unknown antigen specificity. The libraries were made with immunoSEQ version 4 in survey mode. Produced via immunoSEQ multiplex PCR; TCRdb's table is partial and in-frame only. Here the sample spans tens of thousands of clones, around 76% being singletons. Lysates of CMV-infected fibroblasts at 9.5 to 10 ug/mL stimulated these cells. CD40L-negative CD69-negative CD45RO-high memory CD4+ T cells were sorted as populations depleted of antigen-responding cells. The sample here was CD4+ T cells sorted from PBMCs after approximately 19-hour stimulation, taken from a patient who received antiretroviral therapy. The receptor set was obtained from an adult woman with HIV who was CMV-seropositive.

A few counts support this clone. In the same sample, other DNA sequences code for this CDR3. The rearrangement links TRBV29-1 to TRBJ2-1; 7 bases line up with TRBD2. The germline gives CDR1 SQVTM, CDR2 ANQGSEA. This CDR3 has 10 amino acids. Unmatched junction bases numbered 0, after V lost 7 bases and J lost 6 bases. In DNA form, the CDR3 reads TGCAGCGGGGGGGGCAATGAGCAGTTCTTC. Translation: CSGGGNEQFF.

The chain joins TRBV9 to TRBJ1-6; 8 bases are a match to TRBD1. Germline trimming cut 3 bases from V and 1 base from J; bases unmatched to any gene: 15. The length of the CDR3 is 20 residues. Germline CDR1 SGDLS, CDR2 YYNGEE. CDR3 amino acids: CASSGAPGGQGGSYNSPLHF. The CDR3 nucleotides are TGTGCCAGCAGCGGGGCCCCAGGGGGCCAGGGTGGGTCCTATAATTCACCCCTCCACTTT.

The V and J genes are TRBV18 and TRBJ2-7; the match to TRBD1 covers 7 bases. This CDR3 has 13 amino acids. Unmatched junction bases numbered 4, after V lost 2 bases and J lost 6 bases. Per germline, CDR1 KGHSH and CDR2 LQKENI. The CDR3 protein is CASSPKTGSEQYF. In nucleotides, the CDR3 is TGTGCCAGCTCACCAAAGACAGGGTCCGAGCAGTACTTC.

Points on this clone: Within the sample, other DNA sequences also encode this same CDR3. The chain links TRBV7-6 to TRBJ2-5; D not resolved. This CDR3 is 12 amino acids long. Germline CDR1 SGHVS, CDR2 FNYEAQ. The ends were cut back, 1 base at V and 2 bases at J, with 2 bases in the middle. This chain's CDR3 is CASSLVQETQYF. The CDR3 DNA sequence: TGTGCCAGCAGCTTAGTTCAAGAGACCCAGTACTTC.

The chain uses TRBV28 and TRBJ2-1; 8 bases agree with TRBD2. This CDR3 is 15 amino acids long. The germline V gene encodes CDR1 MDHEN and CDR2 SYDVKM. The V gene end was trimmed by 6 bases and the J gene end by 7 bases; junction bases not matched to a gene: 11. The CDR3 is CASRGVREVRNEQFF. CDR3 DNA sequence: TGTGCCAGCAGGGGGGTGCGGGAGGTAAGGAATGAGCAGTTCTTC.